Listed here are 19 T cell receptor beta chains from one sample, sequenced in a study of blood T cell repertoires in COVID-19. Clones were read by immunoSEQ multiplex PCR, and TCRdb kept only the in-frame ones, dropping some. This table holds 250,000 to 300,000 clones, more than 65% found once. Sequencing was performed on PBMCs or T cells enriched from blood (not recorded which). The origin of the receptors is a man aged 50-59 years who had recovered from COVID-19.

This chain joins TRBV4-3 and TRBJ1-1; D call uncertain. This CDR3 comprises 16 residues. Trimming shortened V by 0 bases and J by 0 bases, and 11 bases separated the two germline ends. In germline, CDR1 is LGHNA, CDR2 YSLEER. The CDR3 loop is CASSQDPRGLNTEAFF. The CDR3 nucleotides are TGCGCCAGCAGCCAAGACCCCCGGGGATTGAACACTGAAGCTTTCTTT.

This rearrangement joins TRBV2 to TRBJ1-2; TRBD1 might be the D (6 bases). The CDR3 runs to 13 residues. Deletions cut 3 bases from V and 4 bases from J, with 9 bases between. From germline, CDR1 is SNHLY and CDR2 FYNNEI. CDR3 DNA: TGTGCCAGCAGTGAGATGGACAGCTATGGCTACACCTTC. Translated, it gives CASSEMDSYGYTF.

This clone has a single count. This rearrangement joins TRBV30 to TRBJ2-2; 7 nucleotides line up with TRBD1. CDR1 and CDR2 from the germline V gene are GTSNPN and SVGIG (reference sequence). This CDR3 has 14 residues. The V and J ends lost 4 bases and 4 bases, in that order; junction bases with no gene match: 6. The CDR3 sequence is CAWTTTGVTGELFF. CDR3 nucleotide sequence: TGTGCCTGGACCACCACAGGGGTCACCGGGGAGCTGTTTTTT.

This rearrangement joins TRBV27 to TRBJ2-4, with D perhaps TRBD1 (5 bases). The V end lost 2 bases, the J end lost 2 bases, and 13 bases lay between the germline ends. Germline values: CDR1 MNHEY, CDR2 SMNVEV (reference sequence). The CDR3 consists of 16 residues. CDR3 region: CASSLNVLGPKNIQYF. CDR3 bases: TGTGCCAGCAGTTTAAACGTATTGGGGCCCAAAAACATTCAGTACTTC.

The V gene is TRBV5-1, the J gene TRBJ1-2; no clear D. This CDR3 contains 14 residues. Germline V CDR1 and CDR2: SGHRS, YFSETQ. The ends were cut back, 4 bases at V and 0 bases at J, with 10 bases in the middle. In nucleotides, the CDR3 is TGCGCCAGCAGCCCGATGAGATCTAACTATGGCTACACCTTC. Amino acids: CASSPMRSNYGYTF.

V is TRBV19 and J is TRBJ1-2; the D gene is possibly TRBD1 (5 bases). CDR3 length: 12 amino acids. The V gene lost 5 bases and the J gene lost 12 bases, with 16 bases spanning the gap. Germline CDR1 and CDR2: LNHDA and SQIVND (reference sequence). The CDR3 bases are TGTGCCAGTAGTCCCCTCAGGGCGGCTCACACCTTC. Its translation is CASSPLRAAHTF.

This clone was observed a single time. The chain combines TRBV6-2 or TRBV6-3 with TRBJ2-3, with TRBD2 as a possible D gene (5 bases). Germline assignment: CDR1 MNHEY and CDR2 SVGEGT. The CDR3 extends over 13 amino acids. The ends were cut back, 5 bases at V and 3 bases at J, with 9 bases in the middle. The CDR3 nucleotides are TGTGCCAGCAGTGGGAGTGGTACAGATACGCAGTATTTT. It codes for CASSGSGTDTQYF.

V and J are TRBV7-2 and TRBJ2-3; 12 bases are a match to TRBD2. CDR1 and CDR2 from the germline V gene are SGHTA and FQGNSA. CDR3 length: 14 amino acids. V lost 5 bases, J lost 4 bases, and 1 base stayed unmatched. CDR3 region: CASSRTSGADTQYF. The CDR3 DNA is TGTGCCAGCAGCCGGACTAGCGGGGCAGATACGCAGTATTTT.

This clone was seen only once. The V and J genes are TRBV24-1 and TRBJ2-1; D perhaps matches TRBD1 (6 bases). The CDR3 runs 14 residues. Germline values: CDR1 KGHDR, CDR2 SFDVKD. The V end lost 0 bases, the J end lost 6 bases, and 8 bases lay between the germline ends. This chain's CDR3 is CATSDLRTVNEQFF. CDR3 bases: TGTGCCACCAGTGATTTGCGGACAGTCAATGAGCAGTTCTTC.

The chain links TRBV24-1 to TRBJ1-1, with TRBD1 as a possible D gene (6 bases). CDR1 and CDR2 (germline): KGHDR, SFDVKD. The CDR3 covers 13 residues. V lost 7 bases, J lost 1 base, and 9 bases lay in between. CDR3 nucleotide sequence: TGTGCCACCAGGGGACACCCGAACACTGAAGCTTTCTTT. Protein: CATRGHPNTEAFF.

The chain links TRBV7-3 to TRBJ2-1, with D uncertain. The CDR3 loop spans 15 amino acids. V was trimmed by 5 bases and J by 7 bases, leaving 18 bases between them. CDR1 is SGHTA and CDR2 is FQGTGA in the germline V gene. CDR3 residues: CASSGSLDLRNEQFF. CDR3 nucleotide sequence: TGTGCCAGCAGCGGTAGCCTCGACCTAAGGAATGAGCAGTTCTTC.

This clone has only one observation. This chain connects TRBV19 to TRBJ2-1; D might be TRBD1 (6 bases). CDR3 length equals 13 residues. Germline V lookup: CDR1 LNHDA, CDR2 SQIVND (reference sequence). V lost 8 bases and J 10 bases, leaving 18 bases between the germline ends. Here the CDR3 reads CASFGGLGREQFF. The CDR3 nucleotides are TGTGCCAGTTTTGGGGGCTTAGGACGGGAGCAGTTCTTC.

This clone showed up just once. This sequence joins TRBV6-5 and TRBJ1-1; the D is unclear. The CDR3 sequence is 15 residues long. The V and J ends lost 0 bases and 3 bases respectively, with 11 bases between them. Germline V CDR1 and CDR2: MNHEY, SVGAGI. The CDR3, as DNA: TGTGCCAGCAGTTACTCGAGGGTCGAGGACACTGAAGCTTTCTTT. The encoded protein is CASSYSRVEDTEAFF.

In this sample, this clone turned up once. This sequence joins TRBV5-8 and TRBJ2-1, with TRBD1 as a possible D gene (6 bases). CDR3 length: 15 residues. Trimming shortened V by 4 bases and J by 5 bases, and 16 bases separated the two germline ends. The germline CDR1 and CDR2 sequences are SGHTS and YDEGEE. CDR3 in DNA: TGTGCCAGCAGCGGCCTACTCAGGGGTGACAATGAGCAGTTCTTC. Amino acid sequence: CASSGLLRGDNEQFF.

This rearrangement joins TRBV10-2 to TRBJ2-2, with TRBD2 identical over 7 bases. The CDR3 extends over 14 amino acids. Germline V gene lookup returns CDR1 WSHSY and CDR2 SAAADI. The trim removed 10 bases at V and 6 bases at J, leaving 11 bases unmatched. CDR3 sequence: CATRRSGGAGELFF. As DNA, the CDR3 is TGCGCCACCCGGAGGTCGGGGGGAGCCGGGGAGCTGTTTTTT.

This clone was seen just once. The rearrangement uses TRBV15 and TRBJ1-4, with D perhaps TRBD1 (5 bases). Trimming left V 0 bases short and J 8 bases short, with 7 bases between. Germline assignment: CDR1 LNHNV and CDR2 YYDKDF (reference sequence). The CDR3 contains 13 residues. Here the CDR3 DNA reads TGTGCCACCAGCAGAGATCCAGGGGAAAAACTGTTTTTT. Residues: CATSRDPGEKLFF.

The genes are TRBV27 and TRBJ1-5, with D maybe TRBD1 (5 bases). Trimming shortened V by 3 bases and J by 6 bases, and 15 bases separated the two germline ends. Germline CDR1 reads MNHEY; CDR2 reads SMNVEV (reference sequence). The CDR3 loop spans 15 amino acids. The CDR3 nucleotides read TGTGCCAGCAGTTTTGGGGCAGGGATAGGTCAGCCCCAGCATTTT. Encoded protein: CASSFGAGIGQPQHF.

The chain links TRBV14 to TRBJ1-2; possibly TRBD1 for D (5 bases). Germline V gene lookup returns CDR1 SGHDN and CDR2 FVKESK. Trimming took 6 bases from V and 3 from J, leaving 20 bases between them. The CDR3 loop spans 16 amino acids. For the CDR3, the DNA is TGTGCCAGCAGTCCTCCGGGGAGGGGCCTACACTATGGCTACACCTTC. It is translated as CASSPPGRGLHYGYTF. The full variable domain, in which reference TRBV14 and TRBJ1-2 provide the parts outside the CDR3, is EAGVTQFPSHSVIEKGQTVTLRCDPISGHDNLYWYRRVMGKEIKFLLHFVKESKQDESGMPNNRFLAERTGGTYSTLKVQPAELEDSGVYFCASSPPGRGLHYGYTFGSGTRLTVV.

This clone was seen a few times. The chain recombines TRBV28 with TRBJ2-2, with TRBD2 as a possible D gene (7 bases). CDR1 and CDR2 from the germline V gene are MDHEN and SYDVKM. The CDR3 has 16 residues. Deletions cut 7 bases from V and 0 bases from J, with 15 bases between. CDR3 region: CASNTEGGSNTGELFF. In nucleotides, the CDR3 is TGTGCCAGCAATACAGAGGGGGGGTCGAACACCGGGGAGCTGTTTTTT.